This T cell receptor (beta chain) was documented in a study of blood T cell repertoires in COVID-19. Looking at the study overall: The analysed material was cDNA or gDNA that came from T cells, B-cell-depleted T cells, or PBMCs.

The CDR3 has 13 amino acids. With 3 bases removed from V and 5 bases from J, the gap between germline ends came to 10 bases. Per germline, CDR1 KGHSH and CDR2 LQKENI. In the original analysis: Estimation of nucleated cell counts was performed using reference gene primer amplification. Clones were read by immunoSEQ multiplex PCR, and TCRdb kept only the in-frame ones, dropping some. V and J calls and clone size are as listed in that table; D and trimming were resolved from the DNA. The sample carries tens of thousands of clones, almost 85% recorded once. The sequencing sample was made of peripheral blood. The chain combines TRBV18 with TRBJ1-2, with D perhaps TRBD1 (6 bases). The receptor was isolated from a middle-aged man with active or convalescent COVID-19. CDR3 nucleotides: TGTGCCAGCTCACCCGACAGGACTTATGGCTACACCTTC. As protein: CASSPDRTYGYTF.